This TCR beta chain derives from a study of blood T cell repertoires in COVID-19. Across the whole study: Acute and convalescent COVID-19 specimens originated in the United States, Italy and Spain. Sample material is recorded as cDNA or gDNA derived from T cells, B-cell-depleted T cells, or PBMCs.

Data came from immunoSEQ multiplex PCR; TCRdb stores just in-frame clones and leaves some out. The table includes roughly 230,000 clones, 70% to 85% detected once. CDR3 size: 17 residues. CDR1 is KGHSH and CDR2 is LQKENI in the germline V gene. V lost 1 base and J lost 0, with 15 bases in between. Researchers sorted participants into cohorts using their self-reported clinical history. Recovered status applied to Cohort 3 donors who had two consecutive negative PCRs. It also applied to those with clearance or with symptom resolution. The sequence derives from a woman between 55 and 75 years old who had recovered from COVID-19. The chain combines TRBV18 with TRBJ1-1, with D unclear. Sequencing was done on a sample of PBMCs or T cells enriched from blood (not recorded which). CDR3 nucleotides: TGTGCCAGCTCACCACTTGAGGTCCGGAATCTGAACACTGAAGCTTTCTTT. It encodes CASSPLEVRNLNTEAFF.